Listed below are T cell receptor beta chains from one sample, sequenced in a study of T cells in tumors after PD-1 blockade. Here immunoSEQ multiplex PCR was the method, and the copy in TCRdb shows in-frame clones only, minus some. The table shows approximately 35,000 clones, with roughly 73% occurring only once. This specimen consisted of PBMCs, obtained before anti-PD-1 treatment. The receptors originated from a human donor with basal cell carcinoma. The CDR3 runs from the conserved cysteine through the conserved F or W. A D gene is named only where the DNA matches it firmly. Expanded clones are given a class, and other clones once, few, many or no size at all.

>TRBJ1-2|TRBV6-6|.|.
CASSSYRALQGYGYTF
TGTGCCAGCAGTTCTTACAGGGCCCTCCAAGGTTATGGCTACACCTTC
>TRBJ2-1|TRBV6-2/TRBV6-3|TRBD2|.
CASSSPLAGAYNEQFF
TGTGCCAGCAGTTCCCCCCTAGCGGGCGCCTACAATGAGCAGTTCTTC
>TRBJ2-3|TRBV19|.|.
CASSIKGGASADTQYF
TGTGCCAGTAGTATAAAGGGGGGGGCGTCAGCAGATACGCAGTATTTT
>TRBJ2-3|TRBV7-9|.|.
CASSLGGAITDTQYF
TGTGCCAGCAGCTTAGGGGGGGCGATCACAGATACGCAGTATTTT
>TRBJ2-1|TRBV6-2/TRBV6-3|.|many
CASSYGPGSSYNEQFF
TGTGCCAGCAGTTACGGTCCCGGTAGCTCCTACAATGAGCAGTTCTTC
>TRBJ2-2|TRBV12-5|TRBD1|.
CASGLANYRDRGLGATTGELFF
TGTGCTAGTGGTTTGGCAAATTACCGGGACAGGGGACTTGGGGCGACCACCGGGGAGCTGTTTTTT
>TRBJ2-7|TRBV29-1|TRBD1|few
CSVEDMTGGPYEQYF
TGCAGCGTTGAAGATATGACAGGGGGTCCCTACGAGCAGTACTTC
>TRBJ2-2|TRBV21-1|.|.
CASSKAQLAGGSSIPPGTGELFF
TGTGCCAGCAGCAAAGCGCAACTAGCGGGGGGGTCCAGTATCCCACCGGGCACCGGGGAGCTGTTTTTT
>TRBJ1-5|TRBV27|.|.
CASSPMTGLNQPQHF
TGTGCCAGCAGCCCCATGACAGGCCTCAATCAGCCCCAGCATTTT
>TRBJ2-7|TRBV5-1|.|.
CASSLNYYEQYF
TGCGCCAGCAGCTTGAATTACTACGAGCAGTACTTC
>TRBJ2-5|TRBV7-3|TRBD1|.
CASSMGGQGETQYF
TGTGCCAGCAGTATGGGAGGACAGGGAGAGACCCAGTACTTC
>TRBJ1-5|TRBV5-6|.|once
CASSSTLQVSNQPQHF
TGTGCCAGCAGCTCGACTCTACAGGTCAGCAATCAGCCCCAGCATTTT
>TRBJ2-5|TRBV2|TRBD2|.
CASRREEGETQYF
TGTGCCAGCAGGCGGGAGGAGGGAGAGACCCAGTACTTC
>TRBJ1-1|TRBV6-2/TRBV6-3|.|.
CASSRRGSSAEAFF
TGTGCCAGCAGCCGCAGGGGATCGAGCGCTGAAGCTTTCTTT
>TRBJ1-4|TRBV16|TRBD1|.
CASSQSAPGQGGEKLFF
TGTGCCAGCAGCCAATCAGCCCCGGGACAGGGGGGTGAAAAACTGTTTTTT
>TRBJ2-3|TRBV18|.|.
CASSPGLTDTQYF
TGTGCCAGCTCACCGGGACTCACAGATACGCAGTATTTT
>TRBJ2-6|TRBV5-1|.|few
CASSLTGTGANVLTF
TGCGCCAGCAGCTTGACAGGGACCGGGGCCAACGTCCTGACTTTC
>TRBJ1-5|TRBV11-3|.|.
CASSLDRNQPQHF
TGTGCCAGCAGCTTAGATCGTAACCAGCCCCAGCATTTT
>TRBJ2-1|TRBV27|.|.
CASRKRMGLRYNEQFF
TGTGCCAGCCGTAAAAGGATGGGGTTGAGGTACAATGAGCAGTTCTTC
>TRBJ2-2|TRBV6-5|.|.
CASSTTGLGELFF
TGTGCCAGCAGCACAACAGGGCTCGGGGAGCTGTTTTTT